This T cell receptor (beta chain) was captured by sequencing in a study of blood T cell repertoires in COVID-19. The protocol was immunoSEQ multiplex PCR, while the TCRdb copy is restricted to in-frame clones and leaves out a portion. The profile covers about 160,000 clones, with over 80% appearing a single time and 3.5% to 5% taken by the ten largest. The CDR3 runs 13 residues. J gave up 8 bases and V 4 bases, and 8 bases lay outside the gene matches. Germline lookup yields CDR1 SGHRS and CDR2 YFSETQ. The clonotype originates from a woman aged 45-65 years with acute or convalescent COVID-19. V gene TRBV5-1 combines with J gene TRBJ1-2; the match to TRBD1 covers 7 bases. Sequenced material: peripheral blood. The chain's CDR3 is CASSLTGPGGYTF. The DNA of the CDR3 is TGCGCCAGCAGCCTGACAGGGCCGGGGGGCTACACCTTC.